This TCR beta chain was sequenced for a study of T cell responses to AZD1222 COVID-19 vaccine. To note about this clone: Its antigen is not identified.

The assay was immunoSEQ multiplex PCR, and TCRdb's table has in-frame clones only and misses some. The table lists about 150,000 clones, 75% to 90% of them singletons, with roughly 7% in the top ten. Study-wide points: Donors skewed white British and female; clonal diversity was possibly underestimated. After the peak T cell response, and only then, were repertoires sampled. Spike-specific TCR breadth and depth rose after two AZD1222 doses. The span of vaccine-associated CD4 TCRs extended across spike, with dominance at 160-218 and 743-854.

The starting material was peripheral blood, obtained after recovery from COVID-19. The TCR was taken from an adult who had recovered from COVID-19.

The CDR3 region has the DNA TGTGCCAGTAGTCCGATTGAGGGGCGGGTAAATACGCAGTATTTT. It is translated as CASSPIEGRVNTQYF. The chain is built from TRBV19 and TRBJ2-3; D is tentatively TRBD1 or TRBD2 (5 bases each). V was clipped by 5 bases and J by 7 bases, with 19 bases between them. The V gene's germline CDR1 is LNHDA and CDR2 SQIVND (reference sequence). This CDR3 is built from 15 residues.